This T cell receptor (beta chain) came from a study of control samples from healthy donors and cancer patients. CDR1 and CDR2 from the germline V gene are SNHLY and FYNNEI. CDR3 length: 14 residues. Trimming took 2 bases from V and 6 from J, leaving 13 bases between them. Libraries were prepared by immunoSEQ multiplex PCR; TCRdb keeps only in-frame clonotypes and omits some of them. Of approximately 100,000 clones in the sample, 85% to 90% were seen once. This clone has more than one count but fewer than ten. V is TRBV2 and J is TRBJ1-2; no clear D gene. The sequence was obtained from a man aged 30 to 45 in good health. The sequenced sample was blood. The CDR3 spells CASSELTPRDGYTF. The CDR3 DNA is TGTGCCAGCAGTGAATTAACCCCTAGGGATGGCTACACCTTC.